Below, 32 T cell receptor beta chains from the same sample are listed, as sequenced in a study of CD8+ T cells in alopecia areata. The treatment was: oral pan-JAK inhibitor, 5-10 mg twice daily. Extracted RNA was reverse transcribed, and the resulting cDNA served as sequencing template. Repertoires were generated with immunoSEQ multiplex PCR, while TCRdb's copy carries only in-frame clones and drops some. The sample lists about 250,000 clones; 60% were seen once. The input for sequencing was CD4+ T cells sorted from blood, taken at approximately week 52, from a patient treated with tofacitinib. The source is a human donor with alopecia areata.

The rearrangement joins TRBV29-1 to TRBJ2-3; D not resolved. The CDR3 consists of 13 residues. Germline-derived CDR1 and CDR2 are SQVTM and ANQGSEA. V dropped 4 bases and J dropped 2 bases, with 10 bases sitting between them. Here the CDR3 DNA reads TGCAGCGTTGTTAGACTTATCACAGATACGCAGTATTTT. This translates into CSVVRLITDTQYF.

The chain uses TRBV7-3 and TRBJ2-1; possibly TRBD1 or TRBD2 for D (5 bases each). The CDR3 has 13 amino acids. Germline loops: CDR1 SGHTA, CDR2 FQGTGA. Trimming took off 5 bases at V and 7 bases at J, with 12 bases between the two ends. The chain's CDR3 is CASSPMRGNEQFF. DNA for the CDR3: TGTGCCAGCAGCCCGATGAGGGGTAATGAGCAGTTCTTC. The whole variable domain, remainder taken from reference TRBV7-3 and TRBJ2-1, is GAGVSQTPSNKVTEKGKYVELRCDPISGHTALYWYRQSLGQGPEFLIYFQGTGAADDSGLPNDRFFAVRPEGSVSTLKIQRTERGDSAVYLCASSPMRGNEQFFGPGTRLTVL.

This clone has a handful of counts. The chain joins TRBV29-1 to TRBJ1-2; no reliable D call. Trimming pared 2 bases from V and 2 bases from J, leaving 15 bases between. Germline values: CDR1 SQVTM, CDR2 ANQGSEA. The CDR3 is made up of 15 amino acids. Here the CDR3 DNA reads TGCAGCGTTGAATTAGCGTCATCTCCCAACTATGGCTACACCTTC. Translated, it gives CSVELASSPNYGYTF.

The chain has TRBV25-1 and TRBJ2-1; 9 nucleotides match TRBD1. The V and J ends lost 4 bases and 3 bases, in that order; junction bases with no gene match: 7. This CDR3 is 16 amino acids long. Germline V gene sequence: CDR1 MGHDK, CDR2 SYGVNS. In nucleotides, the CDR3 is TGTGCCAGCAGTGCTTCCCCGGGACAGGGCTACAATGAGCAGTTCTTC. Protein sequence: CASSASPGQGYNEQFF.

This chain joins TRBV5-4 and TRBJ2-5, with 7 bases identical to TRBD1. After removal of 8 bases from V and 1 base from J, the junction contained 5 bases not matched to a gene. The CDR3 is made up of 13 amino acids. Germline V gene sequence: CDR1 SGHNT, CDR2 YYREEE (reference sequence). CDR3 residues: CASQGTVQETQYF. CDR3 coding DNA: TGTGCCAGTCAAGGGACAGTCCAAGAGACCCAGTACTTC.

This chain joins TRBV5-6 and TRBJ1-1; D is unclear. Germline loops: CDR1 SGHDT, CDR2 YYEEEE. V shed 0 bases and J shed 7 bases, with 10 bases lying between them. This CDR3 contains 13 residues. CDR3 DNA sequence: TGTGCCAGCAGCTTGGGGCGATTTGGTGAAGCTTTCTTT. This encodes CASSLGRFGEAFF.

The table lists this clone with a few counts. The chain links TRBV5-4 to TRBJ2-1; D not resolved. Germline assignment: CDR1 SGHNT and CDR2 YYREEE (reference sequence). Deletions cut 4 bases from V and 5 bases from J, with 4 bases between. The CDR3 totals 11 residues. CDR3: CASSQDNEQFF. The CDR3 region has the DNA TGTGCCAGCAGCCAAGACAATGAGCAGTTCTTC.

The CDR3 DNA follows: TGTGCCAGTAGCCAGGACAGGAACTACGAGCAGTACTTC. Amino acids: CASSQDRNYEQYF. The chain links TRBV19 to TRBJ2-7; 7 bases fit TRBD1. The V gene's germline CDR1 is LNHDA and CDR2 SQIVND (reference sequence). V was pared by 6 bases and J by 3 bases, with 5 bases of the junction left unmatched. The length of the CDR3 is 13 residues.

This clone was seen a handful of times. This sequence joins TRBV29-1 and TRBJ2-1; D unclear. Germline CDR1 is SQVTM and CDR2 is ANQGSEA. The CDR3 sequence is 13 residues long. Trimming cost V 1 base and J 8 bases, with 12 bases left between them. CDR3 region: CSVEVRPRHEQFF. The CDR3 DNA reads TGCAGCGTTGAAGTGAGGCCCAGGCATGAGCAGTTCTTC.

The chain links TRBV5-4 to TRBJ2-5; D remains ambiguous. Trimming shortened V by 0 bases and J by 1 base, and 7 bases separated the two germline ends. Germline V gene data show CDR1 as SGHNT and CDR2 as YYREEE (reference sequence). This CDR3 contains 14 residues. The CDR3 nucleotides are TGTGCCAGCAGCTTGGTCCCCCTCCAAGAGACCCAGTACTTC. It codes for CASSLVPLQETQYF.

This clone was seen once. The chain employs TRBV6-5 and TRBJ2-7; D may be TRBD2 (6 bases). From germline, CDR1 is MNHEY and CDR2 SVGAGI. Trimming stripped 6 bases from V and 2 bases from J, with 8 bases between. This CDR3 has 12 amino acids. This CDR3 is CASSGGPYEQYF. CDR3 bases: TGTGCCAGCAGCGGAGGGCCCTACGAGCAGTACTTC.

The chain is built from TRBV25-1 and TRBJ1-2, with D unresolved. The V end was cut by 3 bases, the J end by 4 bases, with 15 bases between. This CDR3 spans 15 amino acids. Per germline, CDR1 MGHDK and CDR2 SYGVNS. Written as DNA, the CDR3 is TGTGCCAGCAGTGACCCGGCAGATGGACCCTATGGCTACACCTTC. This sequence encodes CASSDPADGPYGYTF.

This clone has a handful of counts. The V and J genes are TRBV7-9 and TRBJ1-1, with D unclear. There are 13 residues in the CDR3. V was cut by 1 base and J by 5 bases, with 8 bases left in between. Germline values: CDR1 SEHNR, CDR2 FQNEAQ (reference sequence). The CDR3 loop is CASSLEVGTEAFF. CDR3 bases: TGTGCCAGCAGCTTAGAGGTGGGGACTGAAGCTTTCTTT. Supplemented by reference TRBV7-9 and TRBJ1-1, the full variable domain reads DTGVSQNPRHKITKRGQNVTFRCDPISEHNRLYWYRQTLGQGPEFLTYFQNEAQLEKSRLLSDRFSAERPKGSFSTLEIQRTEQGDSAMYLCASSLEVGTEAFFGQGTRLTVV.

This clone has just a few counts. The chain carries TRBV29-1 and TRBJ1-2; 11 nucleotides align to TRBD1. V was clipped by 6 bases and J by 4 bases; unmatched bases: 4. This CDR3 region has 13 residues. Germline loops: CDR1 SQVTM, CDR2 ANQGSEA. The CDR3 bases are TGCAGCGTCGGACAGGGGGCGGGCTATGGCTACACCTTC. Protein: CSVGQGAGYGYTF.

The CDR3, as DNA: TGTGCCAGCAGCCCTAGTTGGGGTAGCAATCAGCCCCAGCATTTT. Amino acid sequence: CASSPSWGSNQPQHF. The chain carries TRBV4-2 and TRBJ1-5; D remains unclear. Trimming pared 4 bases from V and 0 bases from J, leaving 10 bases between. Germline loops: CDR1 LGHNA, CDR2 YNFKEQ. The CDR3 is 15 residues long.

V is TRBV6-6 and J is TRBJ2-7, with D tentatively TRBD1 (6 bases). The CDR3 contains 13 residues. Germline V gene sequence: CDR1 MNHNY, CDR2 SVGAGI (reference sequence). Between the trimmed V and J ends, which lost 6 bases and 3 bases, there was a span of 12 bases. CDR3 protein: CASRPGQYYEQYF. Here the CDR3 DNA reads TGTGCCAGCAGGCCCGGACAGTACTACGAGCAGTACTTC.

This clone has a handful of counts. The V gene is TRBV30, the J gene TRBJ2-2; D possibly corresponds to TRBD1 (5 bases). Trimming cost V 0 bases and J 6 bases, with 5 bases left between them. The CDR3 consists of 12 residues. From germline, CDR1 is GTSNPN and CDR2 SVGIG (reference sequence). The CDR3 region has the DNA TGTGCCTGGAGTGTAGGGGCCGGGGAGCTGTTTTTT. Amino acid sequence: CAWSVGAGELFF.

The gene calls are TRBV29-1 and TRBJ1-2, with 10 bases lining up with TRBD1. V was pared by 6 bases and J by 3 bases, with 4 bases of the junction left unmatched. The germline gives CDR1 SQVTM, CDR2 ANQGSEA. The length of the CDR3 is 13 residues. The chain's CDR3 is CSVGTGVDYGYTF. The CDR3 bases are TGCAGCGTCGGGACAGGGGTGGACTATGGCTACACCTTC.

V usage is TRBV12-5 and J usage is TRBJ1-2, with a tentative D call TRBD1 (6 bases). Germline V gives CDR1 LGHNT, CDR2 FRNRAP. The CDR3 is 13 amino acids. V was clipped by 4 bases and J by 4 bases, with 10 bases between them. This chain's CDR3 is CASGSGTSYGYTF. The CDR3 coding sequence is TGTGCTAGTGGTTCCGGGACATCCTATGGCTACACCTTC.

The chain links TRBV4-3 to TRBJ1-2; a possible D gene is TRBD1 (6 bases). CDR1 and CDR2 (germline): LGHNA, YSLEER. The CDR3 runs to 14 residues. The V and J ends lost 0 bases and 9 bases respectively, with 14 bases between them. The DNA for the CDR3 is TGCGCCAGCAGCCAAGATGCAGGGGTGTCGAGCTACACCTTC. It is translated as CASSQDAGVSSYTF.

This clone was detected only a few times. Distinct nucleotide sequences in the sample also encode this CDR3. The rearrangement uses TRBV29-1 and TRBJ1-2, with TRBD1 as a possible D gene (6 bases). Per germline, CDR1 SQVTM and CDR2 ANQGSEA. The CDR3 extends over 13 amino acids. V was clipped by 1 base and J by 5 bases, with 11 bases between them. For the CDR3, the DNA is TGCAGCGTTGAAGGGTCAGGGGTTTATGGCTACACCTTC. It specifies CSVEGSGVYGYTF.

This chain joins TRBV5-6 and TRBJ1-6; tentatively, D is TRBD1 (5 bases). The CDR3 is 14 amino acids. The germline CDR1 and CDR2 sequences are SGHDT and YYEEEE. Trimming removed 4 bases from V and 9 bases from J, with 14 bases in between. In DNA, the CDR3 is TGTGCCAGCAGCCCTGGGACCGCCAGTTCACCCCTCCACTTT. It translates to CASSPGTASSPLHF.

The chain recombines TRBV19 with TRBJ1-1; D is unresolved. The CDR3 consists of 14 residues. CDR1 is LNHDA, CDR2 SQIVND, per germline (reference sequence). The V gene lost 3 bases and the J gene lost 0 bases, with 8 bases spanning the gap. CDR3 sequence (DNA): TGTGCCAGTAGTATGTTGGGGATGAACACTGAAGCTTTCTTT. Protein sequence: CASSMLGMNTEAFF.

The CDR3 loop is CAWTNGGNYGYTF. The CDR3 nucleotides read TGTGCCTGGACCAACGGGGGTAACTATGGCTACACCTTC. V usage is TRBV30 and J usage is TRBJ1-2, with a tentative D call TRBD1 (5 bases). This CDR3 spans 13 amino acids. The germline V and J ends were trimmed by 4 bases and 1 base, with 10 bases remaining between them. CDR1 GTSNPN and CDR2 SVGIG come from the germline V gene (reference sequence).

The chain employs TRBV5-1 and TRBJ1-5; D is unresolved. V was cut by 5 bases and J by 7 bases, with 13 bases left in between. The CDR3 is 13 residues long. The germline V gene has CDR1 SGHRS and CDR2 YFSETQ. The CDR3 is CASSPDPEQPQHF. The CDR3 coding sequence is TGCGCCAGCAGTCCGGACCCCGAACAGCCCCAGCATTTT.

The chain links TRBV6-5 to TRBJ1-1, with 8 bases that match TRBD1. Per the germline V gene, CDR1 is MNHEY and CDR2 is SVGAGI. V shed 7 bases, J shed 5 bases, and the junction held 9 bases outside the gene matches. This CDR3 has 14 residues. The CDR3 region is CASTQDRARTEAFF. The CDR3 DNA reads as TGTGCCAGCACCCAGGACAGGGCACGAACTGAAGCTTTCTTT.

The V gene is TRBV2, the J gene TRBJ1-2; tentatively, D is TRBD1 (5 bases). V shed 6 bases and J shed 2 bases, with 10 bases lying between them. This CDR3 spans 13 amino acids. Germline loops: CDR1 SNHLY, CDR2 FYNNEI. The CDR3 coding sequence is TGTGCCAGCAGGAGGGGCCAGAACTATGGCTACACCTTC. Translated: CASRRGQNYGYTF.

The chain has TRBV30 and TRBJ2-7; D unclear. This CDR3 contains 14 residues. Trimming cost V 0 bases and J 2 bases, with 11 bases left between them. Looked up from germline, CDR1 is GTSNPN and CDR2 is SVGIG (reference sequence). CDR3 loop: CAWSVTLRAYEQYF. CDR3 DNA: TGTGCCTGGAGTGTAACCCTCCGTGCCTACGAGCAGTACTTC.

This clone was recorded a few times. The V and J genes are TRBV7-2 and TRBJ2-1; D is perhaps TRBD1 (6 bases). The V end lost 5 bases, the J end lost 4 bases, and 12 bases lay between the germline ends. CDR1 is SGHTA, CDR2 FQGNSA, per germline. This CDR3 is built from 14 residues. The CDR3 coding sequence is TGTGCCAGCAGCCCTTGGGACACTTACAATGAGCAGTTCTTC. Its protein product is CASSPWDTYNEQFF.

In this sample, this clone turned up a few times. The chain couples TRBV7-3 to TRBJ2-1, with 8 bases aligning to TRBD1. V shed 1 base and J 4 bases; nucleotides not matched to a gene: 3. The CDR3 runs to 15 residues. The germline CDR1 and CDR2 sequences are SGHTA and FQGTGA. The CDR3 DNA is TGTGCCAGCAGCTTAAGTGGACAGGGTTACAATGAGCAGTTCTTC. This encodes CASSLSGQGYNEQFF.

The CDR3 here is CASSLTRLDYEQYF. CDR3 bases: TGTGCCAGCAGTCTAACAAGGCTAGACTACGAGCAGTACTTC. This chain connects TRBV27 to TRBJ2-7; unclear D gene. CDR3 size: 14 residues. The germline V and J ends were trimmed by 5 bases and 3 bases, with 14 bases remaining between them. Germline assignment: CDR1 MNHEY and CDR2 SMNVEV (reference sequence).

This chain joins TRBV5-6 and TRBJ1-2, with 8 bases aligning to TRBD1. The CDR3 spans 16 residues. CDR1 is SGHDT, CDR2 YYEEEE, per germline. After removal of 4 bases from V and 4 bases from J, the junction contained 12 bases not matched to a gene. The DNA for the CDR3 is TGTGCCAGCAGCCTTGGACCGACAGGGGCTGGCTATGGCTACACCTTC. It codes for CASSLGPTGAGYGYTF.